This T cell receptor (beta chain) was recorded in a study of identical twins. Study-wide results and caveats: Modelling approaches yielded underestimates of out-of-frame TCR alpha sharing between monozygotic twins. Beta out-of-frame sequences showed weaker excess sharing between twins. Donors were not followed over many years; analysis was cross-sectional.

Only healthy Caucasians were included as donors. The CDR3 is 19 amino acids. TCRdb ran MiXCR on the 5' RACE reads and lists one entry per CDR3 protein. In the table there are some 1,600,000 distinct CDR3 sequences, 25% to 35% of which are singletons. As regards this clonotype: Its antigen is still unknown.

The sequence was obtained from a newborn girl in good health. Sequencing input: cord blood. This rearrangement joins TRBV21-1 to TRBJ2-7; the D call in the table, TRBD1, was not verified against the DNA. TRBV21-1 counts as a pseudogene. The CDR3: CASSKKGFYRERSSYEQYF. CDR3 in DNA: TGTGCCAGCAGCAAAAAAGGGTTCTACAGGGAGAGGAGCTCCTACGAGCAGTACTTC.